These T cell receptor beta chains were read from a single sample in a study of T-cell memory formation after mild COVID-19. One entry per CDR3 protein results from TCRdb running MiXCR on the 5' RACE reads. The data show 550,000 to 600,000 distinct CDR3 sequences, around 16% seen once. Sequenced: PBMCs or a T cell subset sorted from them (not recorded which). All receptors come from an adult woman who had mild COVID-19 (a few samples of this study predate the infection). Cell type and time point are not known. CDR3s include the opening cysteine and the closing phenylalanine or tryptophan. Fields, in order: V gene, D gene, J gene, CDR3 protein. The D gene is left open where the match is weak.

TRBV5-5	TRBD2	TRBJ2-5	CASSIRAGGPETQYF
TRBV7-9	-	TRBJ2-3	CASSPTSGTYTDTQYF
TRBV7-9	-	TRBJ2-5	CASSLARSVTVTQYF
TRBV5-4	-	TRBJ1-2	CASSLSPGPEYYGYTF
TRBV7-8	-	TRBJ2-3	CASRPTAGTSTDTQYF
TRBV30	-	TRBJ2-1	CAWREHEQFF
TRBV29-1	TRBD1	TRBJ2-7	CSVLHPDRGSYEQYF
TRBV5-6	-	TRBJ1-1	CASSLGGYSNTEAFF
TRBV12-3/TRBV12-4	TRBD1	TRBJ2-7	CASRQTGTGVWEQYF
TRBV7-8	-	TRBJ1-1	CASSLNYPMNTEAFF
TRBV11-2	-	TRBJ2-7	CASSLPSYEQYF
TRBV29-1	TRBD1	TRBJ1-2	CSVDTGDLNNYGYTF
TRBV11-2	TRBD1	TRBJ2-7	CASSSTGTAFYEQYF
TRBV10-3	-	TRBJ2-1	CAISEAGQSSYNEQFF
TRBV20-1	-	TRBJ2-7	CSVGGAPYEQYF
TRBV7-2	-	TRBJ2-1	CASSLFGDAAKFF
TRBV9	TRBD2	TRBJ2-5	CASSTRGGPVETQYF
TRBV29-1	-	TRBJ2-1	CSVGEGAWYNEQFF
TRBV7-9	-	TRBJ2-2	CASIASNTGELFF
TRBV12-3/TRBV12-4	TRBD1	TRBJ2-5	CASSRGTGSETQYF
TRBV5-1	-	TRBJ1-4	CASSLGGSFPSEKLIF
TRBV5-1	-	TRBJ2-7	CASRTDYEQYF
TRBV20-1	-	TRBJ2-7	CSARKFDASYEQYF
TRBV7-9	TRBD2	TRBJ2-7	CASSLQGLAGGEGYEQYF
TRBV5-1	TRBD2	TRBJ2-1	CASSLVGGGAYNEQFF
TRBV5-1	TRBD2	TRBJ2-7	CASSLGLAGENEQYF
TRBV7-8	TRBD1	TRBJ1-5	CASSSGGMSNQPQHF
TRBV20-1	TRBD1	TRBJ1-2	CSADRELPNYGYTF